A selection of T cell receptor beta chains follows, all from one sample in a study of CD8+CD57+ T cells in acquired aplastic anemia. TCRdb analysed the reads with MiXCR anew, one entry per CDR3 protein. Here the sample spans about 180,000 distinct CDR3 sequences, 55% to 65% being singletons. Sequenced material: sorted CD4+, CD8+, or CD8+CD57+ T cells (not recorded which) from PBMCs. The receptors here all came from a human donor with aplastic anemia. Both conserved end residues are part of each CDR3. The order of the fields is V gene, clone size, D gene, J gene, CDR3 protein, CDR3 DNA. A D gene is named only where the DNA matches it firmly. Not every row has a clone size; where given, it reads once, few, many or a size class.

TRBV20-1	.	TRBD1	TRBJ2-7	CSARDRTGGNYEQYF	TGCAGTGCTAGAGATCGTACAGGGGGTAACTACGAGCAGTACTTC
TRBV7-9	.	TRBD1	TRBJ1-2	CASSYSGTGSYGYTF	TGTGCCAGCAGCTACTCCGGGACAGGCTCCTACGGCTACACCTTC
TRBV6-1	.	.	TRBJ1-1	CASSGRRSEAFF	TGTGCCAGCAGTGGAAGAAGATCTGAAGCTTTCTTT
TRBV24-1	once	.	TRBJ2-3	CATSPSARGDTQYF	TGTGCCACCAGTCCTAGCGCGAGGGGAGATACGCAGTATTTT
TRBV5-8	.	TRBD1	TRBJ2-7	CASSSDRVYSYEQYF	TGTGCCAGCAGTTCGGACAGGGTGTACTCCTACGAGCAGTACTTC
TRBV19	many	.	TRBJ1-5	CASMGRDINQPQHF	TGTGCCAGTATGGGGCGGGATATTAATCAGCCCCAGCATTTT
TRBV24-1	few	TRBD1	TRBJ2-7	CATSSTGTYEQYF	TGTGCCACCAGTTCGACAGGGACCTACGAGCAGTACTTC
TRBV4-1	many	TRBD1	TRBJ2-2	CASSHQGAGELFF	TGCGCCAGCAGCCACCAGGGGGCCGGGGAGCTGTTTTTT
TRBV10-3	few	.	TRBJ2-7	CAIRDIQVVEQYF	TGTGCCATCAGGGACATACAGGTTGTCGAGCAGTACTTC
TRBV7-9	.	.	TRBJ1-2	CASSPSLGRGYTF	TGTGCCAGCAGTCCTTCCCTGGGGCGCGGCTACACCTTC
TRBV19	.	TRBD1	TRBJ2-2	CASRGTGVTGELFF	TGTGCCAGTAGAGGGACAGGGGTAACCGGGGAGCTGTTTTTT
TRBV19	.	.	TRBJ2-5	CASTIQEVETQYF	TGTGCCAGTACGATTCAGGAAGTGGAGACCCAGTACTTC
TRBV19	.	.	TRBJ1-2	CASSIVAGGYTF	TGTGCCAGTAGTATAGTGGCAGGGGGCTACACCTTC
TRBV7-2	.	.	TRBJ2-7	CASSPTAEGLYF	TGTGCCAGCAGCCCGACGGCGGAGGGTCTGTACTTC
TRBV19	many	.	TRBJ1-2	CASSIQGTGYTF	TGTGCCAGTAGTATACAGGGAACTGGCTACACCTTC
TRBV5-1	.	TRBD1	TRBJ1-2	CASSLDTGDYGYTF	TGCGCCAGCAGCTTAGATACAGGGGACTATGGCTACACCTTC
TRBV20-1	once	TRBD2	TRBJ2-1	CSAKGTSTSNEQFF	TGCAGTGCTAAAGGGACTAGCACCTCCAATGAGCAGTTCTTC
TRBV12-3/TRBV12-4	many	.	TRBJ1-2	CASSLQGSGGYTF	TGTGCCAGCAGTTTACAGGGGAGTGGAGGCTACACCTTC
TRBV7-8	many	.	TRBJ1-5	CASSPRGIGSNQPQHF	TGTGCCAGCAGCCCGAGGGGAATCGGAAGCAATCAGCCCCAGCATTTT
TRBV9	many	.	TRBJ1-1	CASSLRGWNTEAFF	TGTGCCAGCAGCCTGAGGGGGTGGAACACTGAAGCTTTCTTT
TRBV19	.	TRBD2	TRBJ2-3	CASSITSGSRDTQYF	TGTGCCAGTAGTATAACTAGCGGGAGTAGAGATACGCAGTATTTT
TRBV2	once	.	TRBJ1-2	CASSEGHTYGYTF	TGTGCCAGCAGTGAGGGACATACCTATGGCTACACCTTC
TRBV7-8	.	.	TRBJ2-3	CASSLGTASTDTQYF	TGTGCCAGCAGCTTAGGGACAGCTAGCACAGATACGCAGTATTTT
TRBV7-8	many	.	TRBJ2-7	CASSSRDSSSYEQYF	TGTGCCAGCAGTTCACGGGACTCCAGCTCCTACGAGCAGTACTTC
TRBV7-9	.	.	TRBJ2-3	CASRPTDTQYF	TGTGCCAGCAGGCCAACAGATACGCAGTATTTT
TRBV10-3	.	TRBD1	TRBJ2-7	CATLGQGYYEQYF	TGTGCCACCCTCGGACAGGGGTATTACGAGCAGTACTTC
TRBV12-3/TRBV12-4	many	TRBD2	TRBJ2-7	CASSFPRGGVYEQYF	TGTGCCAGCAGTTTCCCTCGCGGGGGGGTCTACGAGCAGTACTTC
TRBV7-9	.	.	TRBJ1-1	CASSILVNTEAFF	TGTGCCAGTAGTATATTAGTGAACACTGAAGCTTTCTTT
TRBV7-6	many	.	TRBJ1-1	CASSLGMNTEAFF	TGTGCCAGCAGCTTAGGGATGAACACTGAAGCTTTCTTT
TRBV19	.	.	TRBJ1-2	CASSIGSLNYGYTF	TGTGCCAGTAGTATAGGATCGCTCAACTATGGCTACACCTTC
TRBV2	.	TRBD1	TRBJ2-7	CARRDSSDYEQYF	TGTGCCAGACGGGACAGCTCGGACTACGAGCAGTACTTC
TRBV7-9	.	.	TRBJ2-5	CASSPPTGREQETQYF	TGTGCCAGCAGTCCTCCGACAGGGAGGGAGCAAGAGACCCAGTACTTC
TRBV2	.	.	TRBJ1-2	CASIGYSWNYGYTF	TGTGCCAGCATAGGGTATTCGTGGAACTATGGCTACACCTTC
TRBV19	once	TRBD1	TRBJ1-2	CASSTQTGSYGYTF	TGTGCCAGTAGTACCCAGACAGGGTCCTATGGCTACACCTTC
TRBV9	few	.	TRBJ1-3	CASSVGLPRFSGNTIYF	TGTGCCAGCAGCGTAGGACTGCCGCGCTTCTCTGGAAACACCATATATTTT
TRBV24-1	.	.	TRBJ1-6	CATSDPSPRDGRRTPALHF	TGTGCCACCAGTGATCCTAGCCCCCGGGACGGACGTCGAACCCCGGCCCTCCACTTT
TRBV19	.	.	TRBJ2-2	CASSIKETGELFF	TGTGCCAGTAGTATAAAGGAGACCGGGGAGCTGTTTTTT
TRBV5-5	.	.	TRBJ1-4	CASSPWQGNEKLVF	TGTGCCAGCAGCCCGTGGCAGGGTAATGAAAAACTGGTTTTT
TRBV5-5	.	.	TRBJ1-1	CASSLPQGQCTEAVF	TGTGCCAGCAGCTTACCCCAGGGACAATGCACTGAAGCTGTCTTT
TRBV19	.	TRBD1	TRBJ2-7	CASSIVGPGTGVSEQYF	TGTGCCAGTAGTATAGTCGGACCCGGGACAGGGGTAAGCGAGCAGTACTTC
TRBV19	many	.	TRBJ1-2	CASSTKGGLGRYGYTF	TGTGCCAGTAGTACGAAAGGGGGGTTAGGCCGGTATGGCTACACCTTC
TRBV5-1	few	.	TRBJ2-7	CASSLFSGLTYEQYF	TGCGCCAGCAGCTTGTTCTCAGGGCTTACCTACGAGCAGTACTTC
TRBV6-6	.	.	TRBJ1-1	CASFDRIMNTEAFF	TGTGCCAGCTTTGACAGGATCATGAACACTGAAGCTTTCTTT
TRBV15	.	.	TRBJ2-5	CATSRDNSQETQYF	TGTGCCACCAGCAGAGATAACAGCCAAGAGACCCAGTACTTC
TRBV7-2	few	TRBD1	TRBJ1-1	CASSPGTGRTEAFF	TGTGCCAGCAGCCCCGGGACAGGGAGGACTGAAGCTTTCTTT